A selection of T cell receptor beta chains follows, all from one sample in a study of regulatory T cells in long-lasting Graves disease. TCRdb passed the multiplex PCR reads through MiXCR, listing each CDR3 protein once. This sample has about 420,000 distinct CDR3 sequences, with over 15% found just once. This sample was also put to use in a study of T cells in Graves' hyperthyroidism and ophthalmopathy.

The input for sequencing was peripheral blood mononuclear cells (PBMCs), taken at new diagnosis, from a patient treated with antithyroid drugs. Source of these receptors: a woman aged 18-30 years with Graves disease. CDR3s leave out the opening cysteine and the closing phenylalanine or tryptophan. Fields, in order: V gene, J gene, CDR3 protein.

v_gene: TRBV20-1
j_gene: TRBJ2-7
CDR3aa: SARATGADEQY

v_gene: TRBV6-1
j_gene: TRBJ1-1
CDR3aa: ASRLYRTAMNTEAF

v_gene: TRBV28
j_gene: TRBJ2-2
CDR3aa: ASSLGLGATGELF

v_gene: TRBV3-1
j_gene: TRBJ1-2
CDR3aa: ASSQGGYGYT

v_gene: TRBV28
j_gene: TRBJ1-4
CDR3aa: ASSGQEGATNEKLF

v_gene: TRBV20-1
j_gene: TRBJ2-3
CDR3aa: SANKREGYTDTQY

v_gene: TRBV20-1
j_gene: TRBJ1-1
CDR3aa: SARGQANTEAF

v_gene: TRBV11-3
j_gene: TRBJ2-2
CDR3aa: ASSLDLRAREAPGTGELF

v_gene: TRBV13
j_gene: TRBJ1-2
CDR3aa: ASSLGPTGMDGYT

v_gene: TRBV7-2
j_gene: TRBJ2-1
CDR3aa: ASTPGGTGVIREQF

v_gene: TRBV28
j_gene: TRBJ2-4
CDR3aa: ASSTPGQGGIQY

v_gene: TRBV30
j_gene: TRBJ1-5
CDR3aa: ASSGGSQPQH

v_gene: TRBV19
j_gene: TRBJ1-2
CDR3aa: ATETNFASGYT

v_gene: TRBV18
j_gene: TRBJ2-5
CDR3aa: ASSPDGETQY

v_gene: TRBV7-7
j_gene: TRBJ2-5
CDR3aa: ASSLAPAGSMPETQY

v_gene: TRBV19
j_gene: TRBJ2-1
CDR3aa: ASSKPGQAYEQF

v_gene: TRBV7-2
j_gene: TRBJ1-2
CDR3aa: ASSLLGDGYT

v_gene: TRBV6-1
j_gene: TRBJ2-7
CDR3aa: ASSAIDRTYEQY